The 10 T cell receptor beta chains below come from one sample, sequenced in a study of blood T cells in healthy people across ages (dated by TCRdb to the mid-2010s). The protocol used for the library was 5' RACE. The instrument given in TCRdb is Illumina HiSeq 2500. A second PCR of 7 to 11 cycles was performed with a sample-barcoded 5' primer and a J-beta primer mix. In TCRdb, the public reads were trimmed at Q25 with fastp and aligned with MiXCR, with productive beta chains retained. Each entry is one CDR3 protein sequence, shown with its most common DNA and genes. The sample table shows about 640,000 distinct CDR3 sequences, and under 30% are seen once. The ten largest account for about 15% of the sample. Input material: blood. These receptors were taken from a woman older than 75 in good health.

As to this clonotype: A much bigger clone sits one base away, suggesting this may be a read error. The chain employs TRBV15 and TRBJ1-2, with TRBD1 matching over 9 bases. The V and J ends lost 5 bases and 7 bases, in that order; junction bases with no gene match: 8. CDR3 length: 14 residues. CDR1 is LNHNV, CDR2 YYDKDF, per germline (reference sequence). CDR3 region: CATSGDREASGYTF. For the CDR3, the DNA is TGTGCCACCAGCGGGGACAGGGAAGCGAGTGGCTACACCTTC.

This clonotype came up many times. A much larger clonotype is one base distant, so this may be a read error. This chain uses TRBV7-8 with TRBJ2-1; D is perhaps TRBD1 (6 bases). The DNA end lines up better with TRBJ2-7; the J call may be wrong. Germline V CDR1 and CDR2: SGHVS, FQNEAQ. CDR3 size: 16 residues. The CDR3 nucleotides read TGTGCCAGCAGCGCCTACAGGGTAAGCTCCTACAATGAGCAGTACTTC. It specifies CASSAYRVSSYNEQYF.

This clonotype was counted many times. The V gene is TRBV6-6, the J gene TRBJ2-1; maybe TRBD2 (6 bases). From germline, CDR1 is MNHNY and CDR2 SVGAGI (reference sequence). V was clipped by 7 bases and J by 6 bases, with 16 bases between them. The CDR3 totals 14 residues. The CDR3 spells CASTVTSQGNEQFF. The DNA for the CDR3 is TGTGCCAGCACCGTGACTAGTCAGGGCAATGAGCAGTTCTTC.

This clonotype was found once. At one end the junction does not follow the germline gene, possibly because of a read error. The CDR3 reads CVSSQSGGQEEKLFF. CDR3 nucleotides: TGTGTCAGCAGCCAGTCCGGGGGGCAGGAGGAAAAACTGTTTTTT. The chain has TRBV4-2 and TRBJ1-4; a weak D match, TRBD1 (6 bases). The CDR3 runs 15 residues. Germline loops: CDR1 LGHNA, CDR2 YNFKEQ.

This clonotype has a count of ten or more. The rearrangement joins TRBV7-2 to TRBJ1-2, with TRBD1 matching 8 bases. Germline V gene sequence: CDR1 SGHTA, CDR2 FQGNSA. The CDR3 has 15 residues. V gave up 2 bases and J gave up 6 bases; unmatched junction bases: 8. CDR3 sequence reads: CASSLISPTGDGYTF. For the CDR3, the DNA is TGTGCCAGCAGCTTAATATCCCCGACAGGGGATGGCTACACCTTC.

This clonotype was recorded at least ten times. The chain couples TRBV5-5 to TRBJ2-7; no firm D call. Germline CDR1 reads SGHKS; CDR2 reads YYEKEE (reference sequence). The CDR3 contains 15 residues. Trimming took 0 bases from V and 0 from J, leaving 10 bases between them. The CDR3 DNA reads TGTGCCAGCAGCTTGGAAAGCAACCTCTCCTACGAGCAGTACTTC. This encodes CASSLESNLSYEQYF. Complete variable domain (other parts from reference TRBV5-5 and TRBJ2-7): DAGVTQSPTHLIKTRGQQVTLRCSPISGHKSVSWYQQVLGQGPQFIFQYYEKEERGRGNFPDRFSARQFPNYSSELNVNALLLGDSALYLCASSLESNLSYEQYFGPGTRLTVT.

Of note for this clonotype: A much larger clone lies a single base off, so this may be a read error. The V call is TRBV11-2, the J call TRBJ2-1; 13 bases match TRBD2. Trimming removed 8 bases from V and 8 bases from J; junction bases left unmatched: 9. The germline gives CDR1 SGHAT, CDR2 FQNNGV. The CDR3 is 15 residues long. The DNA for the CDR3 is TGTGCCAGCGGCCAAGGGACTAGCGGGGTGTATGAGCAGTTCTTC. Translating it yields CASGQGTSGVYEQFF.

This clonotype has a count of ten or more. The V and J genes are TRBV5-5 and TRBJ2-7; D may be TRBD2 (7 bases). CDR3 length: 15 residues. The V end lost 6 bases, the J end lost 5 bases, and 21 bases lay between the germline ends. Germline loops: CDR1 SGHKS, CDR2 YYEKEE (reference sequence). CDR3 loop: CASNLERGGLDEQYF. In nucleotides, the CDR3 is TGTGCCAGCAACCTCGAGAGGGGGGGGCTGGACGAGCAGTACTTC.

This clonotype showed up many times. This chain links TRBV5-1 with TRBJ1-4; a possible D gene is TRBD1 (6 bases). This CDR3 has 15 amino acids. Germline V gene lookup returns CDR1 SGHRS and CDR2 YFSETQ. Trimming pared 0 bases from V and 4 bases from J, leaving 10 bases between. CDR3 DNA: TGCGCCAGCAGCTTGGGGGACACTCTTAATGAAAAACTGTTTTTT. It codes for CASSLGDTLNEKLFF.

This clonotype came up a few times. The chain uses TRBV5-1 and TRBJ1-1, with 8 bases matching TRBD1. The CDR3 totals 15 residues. Germline CDR1 and CDR2: SGHRS and YFSETQ. V shed 0 bases and J 1 base; nucleotides not matched to a gene: 2. In DNA form, the CDR3 reads TGCGCCAGCAGCTTGGACGGACAGGGGAACACTGAAGCTTTCTTT. Translation: CASSLDGQGNTEAFF.